What follows are 4 T cell receptor beta chains derived from one specimen sequenced in a study of T cells in women clearing cervical HPV infection. Produced via immunoSEQ multiplex PCR; TCRdb's table is partial and in-frame only. The repertoire table contains around 48,000 clones. What was sequenced was blood buffy coat. The receptors shown here come from a woman between 18 and 70 years old with a cervical HPV16 infection that either progressed to CIN3+ or cleared (not recorded which).

Comments on this clone: From the germline J gene comes the end of the CDR3, since the read stops 3 residues before it. V gene TRBV30 combines with J gene TRBJ1-1, with a possible D match to TRBD1 (5 bases). The germline gives CDR1 GTSNPN, CDR2 SVGIG (reference sequence). The CDR3 contains 12 residues. The V end lost 3 bases, the J end lost 1 base, and 6 bases lay between the germline ends. This CDR3 is CAWRGQNTEAFF. The part of the CDR3 DNA that was read is TGTGCCTGGAGGGGGCAGAACACTGAA.

Concerning this clone: Read data end 3 residues before the CDR3 end; the end is taken from the germline J gene. The chain employs TRBV19 and TRBJ2-3, with 9 bases matching TRBD2. Germline CDR1 LNHDA, CDR2 SQIVND (reference sequence). The CDR3 covers 16 residues. With V trimmed by 4 bases and J by 0 bases, 5 bases remained unmatched. CDR3 in amino acids: CASSTALAGSTDTQYF. The sequenced CDR3 bases are TGTGCCAGTAGTACCGCACTAGCGGGTAGCACAGATACG. The full variable domain, its missing parts supplied by reference TRBV19 and TRBJ2-3, is DGGITQSPKYLFRKEGQNVTLSCEQNLNHDAMYWYRQDPGQGLRLIYYSQIVNDFQKGDIAEGYSVSREKKESFPLTVTSAQKNPTAFYLCASSTALAGSTDTQYFGPGTRLTVL.

Of note for this clone: The read gets to within 3 residues of the CDR3 end, and the germline J gene fills in the rest. The chain joins TRBV5-4 to TRBJ1-6; 9 bases map to TRBD1. The V gene's germline CDR1 is SGHNT and CDR2 YYREEE (reference sequence). J was trimmed by 7 bases and V by 4 bases; bases with no gene match: 9. The CDR3 consists of 16 residues. The CDR3 DNA, read in part, is TGTGCCAGCAGCAGTCACAGGGGGCTGGGAAATTCACCC. It is translated as CASSSHRGLGNSP. Given in full, the CDR3 is CASSSHRGLGNSPLHF.

As concerns this clone: The read is 3 residues too short to cover the CDR3 end, so that end is filled in from the germline J gene. This rearrangement joins TRBV20-1 to TRBJ2-7, with TRBD1 as a possible D gene (6 bases). The CDR3 totals 14 residues. The germline V gene encodes CDR1 DFQATT and CDR2 SNEGSKA (reference sequence). Trimming took off 5 bases at V and 0 bases at J, with 14 bases between the two ends. The sequenced part of the CDR3 DNA is TGCAGTGCTCTTAGGACAGCGCTCTCCTACGAG. This codes for CSALRTALSYE. The whole CDR3 reads CSALRTALSYEQYF.